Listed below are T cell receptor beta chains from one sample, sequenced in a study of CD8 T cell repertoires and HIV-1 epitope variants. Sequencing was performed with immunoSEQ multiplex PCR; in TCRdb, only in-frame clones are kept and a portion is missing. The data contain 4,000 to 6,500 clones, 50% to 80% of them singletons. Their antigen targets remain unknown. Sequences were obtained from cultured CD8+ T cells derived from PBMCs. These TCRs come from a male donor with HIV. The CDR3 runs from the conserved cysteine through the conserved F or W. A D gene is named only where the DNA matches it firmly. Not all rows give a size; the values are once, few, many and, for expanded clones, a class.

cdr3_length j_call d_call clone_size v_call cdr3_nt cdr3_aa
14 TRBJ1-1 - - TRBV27 TGTGCCAGCAGACCGGGGGCGCTTTTGACTGAAGCTTTCTTT CASRPGALLTEAFF
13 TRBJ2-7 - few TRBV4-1 TGCGCCAGCAGCCAAGAGAAAACTTCCGAGCAGTACTTC CASSQEKTSEQYF
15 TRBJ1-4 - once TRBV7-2 TGTGCCAGCAGCTTAGATTGGGAGATTAATGAAAAACTGTTTTTT CASSLDWEINEKLFF
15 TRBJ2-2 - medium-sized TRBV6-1 TGTGCCAGCAGTGAAGCAGGGGAGAACACCGGGGAGCTGTTTTTT CASSEAGENTGELFF
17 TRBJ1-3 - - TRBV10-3 TGTGCCAGCAGCCGAAGAGTGACAGTCAGTAATGGAAACACCATATATTTT CASSRRVTVSNGNTIYF
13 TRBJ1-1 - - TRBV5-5 TGTGCCAGCAGCGCGGGAGTGAACACTGAAGCTTTCTTT CASSAGVNTEAFF
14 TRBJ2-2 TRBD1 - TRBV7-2 TGTGCCAGCAGCTTAGGGACAGGGTTCGGGGAGCTGTTTTTT CASSLGTGFGELFF
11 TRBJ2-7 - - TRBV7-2 TGTGCCAGCAGCGCTTCCTACGAGCAGTACTTC CASSASYEQYF
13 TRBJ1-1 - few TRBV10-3 TGTGCCATCAGCCTCGAAGTGAACACTGAAGCTTTCTTT CAISLEVNTEAFF
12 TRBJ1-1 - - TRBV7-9 TGTGCCAGCAGCCAAGTGAACACTGAAGCTTTCTTT CASSQVNTEAFF
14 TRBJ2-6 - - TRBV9 TGTGCCAGCAGCGTAGCGGGAGGGGCCAACGTCCTGACTTTC CASSVAGGANVLTF
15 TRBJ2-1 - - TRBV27 TGTGCCATCTCCTTAGGGGGGATATCCTACAATGAGCAGTTCTTC CAISLGGISYNEQFF
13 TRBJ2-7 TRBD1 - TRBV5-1 TGCGCCAGCAGCTCAGGGACAGGGAGCGAGCAGTACTTC CASSSGTGSEQYF
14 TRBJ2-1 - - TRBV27 TGTGCCAGCAGCGACCGGACTATTCTCGATGAGCAGTTCTTC CASSDRTILDEQFF
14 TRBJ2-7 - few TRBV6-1 TGTGCCAGCAGTTCAGATGTCTCGGCCTACGAGCAGTACTTC CASSSDVSAYEQYF
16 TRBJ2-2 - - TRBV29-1 TGCAGCGTTGAAGGACGGGGCCAAGCGAACACCGGGGAGCTGTTTTTT CSVEGRGQANTGELFF
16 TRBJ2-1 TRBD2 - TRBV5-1 TGCGCCAGCGGAGGAGCTAGCGGGGGTTCCTACAATGAGCAGTTCTTC CASGGASGGSYNEQFF
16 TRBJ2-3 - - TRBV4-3 TGCGCCAGCAGCCAAGTGCTGGGACTGAGCGCAGATACGCAGTATTTT CASSQVLGLSADTQYF
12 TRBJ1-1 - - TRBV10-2 TGCGCCAGCAGCCCCGGGGGGACTGAAGCTTTCTTT CASSPGGTEAFF
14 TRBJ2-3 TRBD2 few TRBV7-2 TGTGCCAGCAGCTTATTGGGGGGGGAGGATACGCAGTATTTT CASSLLGGEDTQYF
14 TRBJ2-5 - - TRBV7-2 TGTGCCAGCAGCGTAACAGGGGGGGAAGAGACCCAGTACTTC CASSVTGGEETQYF
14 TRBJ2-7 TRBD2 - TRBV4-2 TGTGCCAGCAGCTTGGGCGGGGGGAACAACGAGCAGTACTTC CASSLGGGNNEQYF
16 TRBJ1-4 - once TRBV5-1 TGCGCCAGCAGCTTGGGTCAGTACGCAACTAATGAAAAACTGTTTTTT CASSLGQYATNEKLFF
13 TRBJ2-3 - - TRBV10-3 TGTGCCATCGGCTCGGGGGCCATAGATACGCAGTATTTT CAIGSGAIDTQYF
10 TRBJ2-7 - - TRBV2 TGTGCCAGCAGGGACTACGAGCAGTACTTC CASRDYEQYF
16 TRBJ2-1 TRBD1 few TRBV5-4 TGTGCCAGCAGCTTGGTTGTTGGCGGGACAGGCAATGAGCAGTTCTTC CASSLVVGGTGNEQFF
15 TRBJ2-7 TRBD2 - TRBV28 TGTGCCAGCAGTCAGCCGGGACTAGCGGAGTACGAGCAGTACTTC CASSQPGLAEYEQYF
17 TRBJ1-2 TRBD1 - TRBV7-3 TGTGCCAGCAGCTTAGACAGGGGGCCTCCTTACTTATATGGCTACACCTTC CASSLDRGPPYLYGYTF
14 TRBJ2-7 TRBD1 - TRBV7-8 TGTGCCAGCAGCTCCGGGACAGTTTCCTACGAGCAGTACTTC CASSSGTVSYEQYF
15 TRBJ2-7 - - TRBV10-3 TGTGCCATCACCCCCGACCCAGGGGAGGGATACGAGCAGTACTTC CAITPDPGEGYEQYF
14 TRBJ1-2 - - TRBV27 TGTGCCAGCAGTTTACTTGGGGGGTACTATGGCTACACCTTC CASSLLGGYYGYTF
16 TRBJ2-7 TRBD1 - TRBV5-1 TGCGCCAGCAGCTATGCCGGGACAGGGAGCTCCTACGAGCAGTACTTC CASSYAGTGSSYEQYF
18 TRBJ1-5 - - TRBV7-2 TGTGCCAGCAGCTTATCGCCTCCGGGGGATTCGAGTCATCAGCCCCAGCATTTT CASSLSPPGDSSHQPQHF
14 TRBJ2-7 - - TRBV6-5 TGTGCCAGCAGTTCAGATGTCTCGGCCTACGAGCAGTACTTC CASSSDVSAYEQYF
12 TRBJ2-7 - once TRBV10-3 TGTGCCTCCGCCGTAGGTGGCTACGAGCAGTACTTC CASAVGGYEQYF
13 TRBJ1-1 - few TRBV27 TGTGCCAGCAGTTTATCAGTCCGCACTGAAGCTTTCTTT CASSLSVRTEAFF
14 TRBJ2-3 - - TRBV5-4 TGTGCCAGCAGCAGTTGGGACACCACAGATACGCAGTATTTT CASSSWDTTDTQYF
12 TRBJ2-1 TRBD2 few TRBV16 TGTGCCAGCAGCCTCGGGAGGGATGAGCAGTTCTTC CASSLGRDEQFF
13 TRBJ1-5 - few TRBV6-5 TGTGCCAGCAGCCTAGGGGTGGGTCAGCCCCAGCATTTT CASSLGVGQPQHF
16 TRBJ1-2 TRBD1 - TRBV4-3 TGCGCCAGCAGCCAAGATCGGGCAGGGGGAAGCTATGGCTACACCTTC CASSQDRAGGSYGYTF
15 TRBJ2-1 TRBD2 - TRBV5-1 TGCGCCAGCAGCTCCTTAGCGGGGGTTACCAATGAGCAGTTCTTC CASSSLAGVTNEQFF
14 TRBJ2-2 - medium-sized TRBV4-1 TGCGCCAGCAGCCAAGATGGGAACACCGGGGAGCTGTTTTTT CASSQDGNTGELFF
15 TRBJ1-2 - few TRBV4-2 TGTGCCAGCAGCCAAGATTCGATAGCTTACGGTGGCTACACCTTC CASSQDSIAYGGYTF
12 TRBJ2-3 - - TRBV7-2 TGTGCCAGCAGCCCAAGCACAGATACGCAGTATTTT CASSPSTDTQYF
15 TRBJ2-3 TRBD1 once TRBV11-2 TGTGCCAGCAGCCCGGGACAGGGGTCGACAGATACGCAGTATTTT CASSPGQGSTDTQYF
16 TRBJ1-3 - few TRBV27 TGTGCCAGCAGTATCGCAGGGCCCTCCTCTGGAAACACCATATATTTT CASSIAGPSSGNTIYF
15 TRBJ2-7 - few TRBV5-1 TGCGCCAGCACTTCTATGGGGATGACCTCCTACGAGCAGTACTTC CASTSMGMTSYEQYF
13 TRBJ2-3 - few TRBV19 TGTGCCAGTAGTATAGTACCGGCAGATACGCAGTATTTT CASSIVPADTQYF
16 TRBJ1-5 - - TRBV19 TGTGCCAGTAGTCAACCTCAGGAGGGGCAGGATCAGCCCCAGCATTTT CASSQPQEGQDQPQHF
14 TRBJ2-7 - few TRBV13 TGTGCCAGCAGCTTCTCGGACATCTCGAGGGAGCAGTACTTC CASSFSDISREQYF
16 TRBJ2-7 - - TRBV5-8 TGTGCCAGCAGCCACACAGTGGGGCAGTTAACCTACGAGCAGTACTTC CASSHTVGQLTYEQYF
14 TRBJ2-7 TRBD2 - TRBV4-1 TGCGCCAGCAGCCAACTAGCGGGAGACCACGAGCAGTACTTC CASSQLAGDHEQYF
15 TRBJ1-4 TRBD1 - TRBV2 TGTGCCAGCAGTGACCGGACAGGGTCAGGGGAAAAACTGTTTTTT CASSDRTGSGEKLFF
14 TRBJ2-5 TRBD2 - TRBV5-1 TGCGCCAGTACTAGCGGGGGGGATGGAGAGACCCAGTACTTC CASTSGGDGETQYF
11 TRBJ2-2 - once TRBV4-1 TGCGCCAGCAGCTCAACCGGGGAGCTGTTTTTT CASSSTGELFF
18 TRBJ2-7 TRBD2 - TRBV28 TGTGCCAGCAGCCCCGCGGACTTTGGACTAGCGGACCCCTACGAGCAGTACTTC CASSPADFGLADPYEQYF
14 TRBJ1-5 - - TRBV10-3 TGTGCCATCAGTGAGTCGACAGAGGATCAGCCCCAGCATTTT CAISESTEDQPQHF
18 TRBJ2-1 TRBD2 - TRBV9 TGTGCCAGCAGCGCGCCCTTAGCGGGAGGGCCATCCTACAATGAGCAGTTCTTC CASSAPLAGGPSYNEQFF
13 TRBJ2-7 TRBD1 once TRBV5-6 TGTGCCAGCAGCAAGGACAGGGTGGGCGAGCAGTACTTC CASSKDRVGEQYF